Included here is one TCR beta chain sequence, with context. Its antigen is as yet unknown. Treatment given: around 19 received Ad26.COV2.S at low or high dose, single or two shots; about 5 received placebo; per-sample allocation not given. Collection of samples fell on day 63 after the first vaccine or placebo injection. The data stem from a study of Ad26.COV2.S vaccination and SARS-CoV-2 variants. Background on the study: The Ad26.COV2.S arm of the COV1001 trial was where the donor was placed. Ad26.COV2.S was injected intramuscularly once or twice, 56 days apart.

The study, taken as a whole, reports: Reportedly, after vaccination the spike-specific CD8+ and CD4+ T cell responses displayed substantial breadth. Spike-specific TCR breadth in vaccine recipients exceeded that seen in placebo recipients.

Assay: immunoSEQ multiplex PCR; the TCRdb copy retains only in-frame clones and omits some. The sample contains 510,000 or so clones, around 85% of which appear only once. The CDR3 contains 13 residues. The germline V gene has CDR1 KGHSH and CDR2 LQKENI. Trimming stripped 3 bases from V and 5 bases from J, with 11 bases between. This TCR was sampled from a person aged 18 to 59 who received the Ad26.COV2.S COVID-19 vaccine or a placebo. The V gene is TRBV18, the J gene TRBJ2-7; D not resolved. Sequencing used peripheral blood, obtained in a trial of Ad26.COV2.S vaccine versus placebo. The CDR3 bases are TGTGCCAGCTCACCCCAAGCGCGCGACGAGCAGTACTTC. Encoded protein: CASSPQARDEQYF.